The next 15 T cell receptor beta chains were all read from a single sample in a study of tumor and adjacent non-tumor tissue in lung cancer. This sample's RNA came from whole unsorted tissue. The normal lung tissue was taken more than 3 cm from the tumor edge. TCRbeta libraries were built with three rounds of nested PCR, modified from ARM-PCR. TCRdb itself ran the multiplex PCR reads through MiXCR, one entry per CDR3 protein. The sample lists approximately 77,000 distinct CDR3 sequences; 80% to 90% were seen once. Sample: distant non-tumor lung tissue. The receptors derive from a man aged 55 to 70 with non-small cell lung cancer.

The chain recombines TRBV6-1 with TRBJ2-2, with 9 bases lining up with TRBD2. V dropped 4 bases and J dropped 2; count of bases not matched to a gene: 5. The CDR3 spans 16 residues. Germline V gene sequence: CDR1 MNHNS, CDR2 SASEGT. CDR3 nucleotide sequence: TGTGCCAGCAGTGTCGGGACTAGCCCTAACACCGGGGAGCTGTTTTTT. Its protein product is CASSVGTSPNTGELFF.

Worth noting for this clonotype: At one end, the junction sequence differs from germline, possibly due to a read error. The chain combines TRBV11-2 with TRBJ2-6, with TRBD1 as a possible D gene (5 bases). The CDR3 loop spans 14 amino acids. Per germline, CDR1 SGHAT and CDR2 FQNNGV. The CDR3 here is CASSTISGASVPIF. CDR3 sequence (DNA): TGTGCCAGCAGTACTATCTCTGGGGCCAGCGTCCCGATATTC.

The chain combines TRBV20-1 with TRBJ2-1, with a tentative D call TRBD2 (5 bases). The germline V gene has CDR1 DFQATT and CDR2 SNEGSKA (reference sequence). This CDR3 comprises 15 residues. The CDR3 DNA sequence: TGCACCGCTAGGGCCCTAGCTTTCTCCTACAATGAGCAGTTCTTC. Amino acid sequence: CTARALAFSYNEQFF.

Notes on this clonotype: The conserved phenylalanine or tryptophan is not found at the CDR3 terminus, so this likely reflects a read error. The rearrangement links TRBV6-2 or TRBV6-3 to TRBJ2-3; D is uncertain. Germline V CDR1 and CDR2: MNHEY, SVGEGT. CDR3 size: 17 residues. The germline V and J ends were trimmed by 11 bases and 3 bases, with 27 bases remaining between them. The CDR3 nucleotides read TGTGCCGGCGGAGAAGGGCGCTCGAATCCAGAAACAGATACGCAGTATTCT. Protein product: CAGGEGRSNPETDTQYS.

A single count supports this clonotype. The junction and the germline gene differ at one end; a read error may be behind it. The J gene is TRBJ2-6, the V gene TRBV6-5; 7 nucleotides align to TRBD2. CDR1 and CDR2 from the germline V gene are MNHEY and SVGAGI. The CDR3 extends over 17 amino acids. CDR3 region: CASSLAGASSGANVLAF. The CDR3 DNA is TGTGCCAGTAGCCTGGCGGGAGCCAGCTCTGGGGCCAACGTCCTGGCTTTC.

Regarding this clonotype: At one end the junction does not follow the germline gene, possibly because of a read error. The V gene is TRBV4-1, the J gene TRBJ2-3; weak D call: TRBD1 (5 bases). CDR3 size: 16 residues. Germline CDR1 MGHRA, CDR2 YSYEKL. CDR3 loop: CASSQVVGSDTDAQYF. CDR3 bases: TGCGCCAGCAGCCAAGTAGTGGGCTCGGACACAGATGCGCAGTATTTT.

Of note for this clonotype: Possible read error: a much larger clone is one base away. V gene TRBV6-2 or TRBV6-3 combines with J gene TRBJ2-7; D is unresolved. The CDR3 length is 12 residues. V shed 4 bases and J shed 7 bases, with 11 bases lying between them. Germline values: CDR1 MNHEY, CDR2 SVGEGT. The CDR3 reads CASSSYWIEQYF. The CDR3 region has the DNA TGTGCCAGCAGTTCCTACTGGATTGAGCAGTACTTC.

The chain is built from TRBV11-3 and TRBJ2-3; D may be TRBD1 or TRBD2 (6 bases each). Between the trimmed V and J ends, which lost 6 bases and 1 base, there was a span of 26 bases. The CDR3 has 19 amino acids. Germline CDR1 reads SGHNT; CDR2 reads YENEEA. CDR3 residues: CASSFDPLEVGGRTDTQYF. The CDR3, as DNA: TGTGCCAGCAGTTTTGATCCCCTAGAAGTCGGGGGCCGCACAGATACGCAGTATTTT. The full variable domain, completed using reference TRBV11-3 and TRBJ2-3, is EAGVVQSPRYKIIEKKQPVAFWCNPISGHNTLYWYLQNLGQGPELLIRYENEEAVDDSQLPKDRFSAERLKGVDSTLKIQPAELGDSAVYLCASSFDPLEVGGRTDTQYFGPGTRLTVL.

This clonotype showed up many times. The chain carries TRBV20-1 and TRBJ2-3, with D possibly TRBD2 on 6 matching bases. This CDR3 comprises 13 residues. Between the trimmed V and J ends, which lost 4 bases and 0 bases, there was a span of 8 bases. Germline V gene data show CDR1 as DFQATT and CDR2 as SNEGSKA (reference sequence). This chain's CDR3 is CSATGTSTDTQYF. As DNA, the CDR3 is TGCAGTGCTACCGGGACTAGCACAGATACGCAGTATTTT.

A note on this clonotype: One junction end disagrees with the germline gene, perhaps due to a read error. The V call is TRBV11-3, the J call TRBJ2-1, with D perhaps matching TRBD2 (6 bases). Germline V lookup: CDR1 SGHNT, CDR2 YENEEA. CDR3 size: 17 residues. This CDR3 reads CASSLDRLEGVVNEQFF. CDR3 DNA: TGTGCCAGCAGTTTAGATCGACTAGAGGGAGTAGTTAATGAGCAGTTCTTC.

With respect to this clonotype: One end of the junction does not line up with germline, which may come from a read error. V is TRBV6-5 and J is TRBJ2-7; TRBD2 aligns across 7 bases. The CDR3 length is 15 residues. Germline loops: CDR1 MNHEY, CDR2 SVGAGI. This CDR3 reads CARSYHWGGDYEQYF. The CDR3 DNA reads as TGTGCCAGGAGCTACCACTGGGGCGGGGACTACGAGCAATACTTC.

On this clonotype itself: One end of the junction varies from germline; a read error may be responsible. The gene calls are TRBV11-2 and TRBJ2-5, with D unresolved. This CDR3 is built from 13 residues. Germline V gene lookup returns CDR1 SGHAT and CDR2 FQNNGV. The CDR3 loop reads CDSNKGSEETQYF. DNA of the CDR3: TGTGACAGCAACAAGGGCTCGGAGGAGACCCAGTACTTC.

The gene calls are TRBV20-1 and TRBJ2-1, with TRBD2 matching 11 bases. Germline V CDR1 and CDR2: DFQATT, SNEGSKA (reference sequence). This CDR3 has 15 residues. The V gene end was trimmed by 2 bases and the J gene end by 6 bases; junction bases not matched to a gene: 6. Here the CDR3 reads CSARKGSGRGNEQFF. DNA for the CDR3: TGCAGTGCTAGAAAGGGTAGCGGGAGGGGCAATGAGCAGTTCTTC.

In the case of this clonotype: Mismatch with germline at one junction end may stem from a read error. This rearrangement joins TRBV6-6 to TRBJ2-3; 8 bases match TRBD2. Germline loops: CDR1 MNHNY, CDR2 SVGAGI (reference sequence). The CDR3 length is 19 residues. The CDR3 nucleotides read TGTGTCAGCAGTTCGCCTACTAGCGGTGGGGTTCAGGGCACAGATACGCAGTATTTT. Translation: CVSSSPTSGGVQGTDTQYF.

To note about this clonotype: This CDR3 is missing its conserved last phenylalanine or tryptophan, likely due to a read error. The chain is built from TRBV11-2 and TRBJ2-3; D not certain. In germline, CDR1 is SGHAT, CDR2 FQNNGV. The CDR3 consists of 15 residues. V lost 3 bases to trimming and J lost 3 bases, with 13 bases between them. The CDR3 nucleotides read TGTGCCAGCAGCTTCGGGCTAAAGGGTACAGATACGCAGTATTTA. Amino acid sequence: CASSFGLKGTDTQYL.